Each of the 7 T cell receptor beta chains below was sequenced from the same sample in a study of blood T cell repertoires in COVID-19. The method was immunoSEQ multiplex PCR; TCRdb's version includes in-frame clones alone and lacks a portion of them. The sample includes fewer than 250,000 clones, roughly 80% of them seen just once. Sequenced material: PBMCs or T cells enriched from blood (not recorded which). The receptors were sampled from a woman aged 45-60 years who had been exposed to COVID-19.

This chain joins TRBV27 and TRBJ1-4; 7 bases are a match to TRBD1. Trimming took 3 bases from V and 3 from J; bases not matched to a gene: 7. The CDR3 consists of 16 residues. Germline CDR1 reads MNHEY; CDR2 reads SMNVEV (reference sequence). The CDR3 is CASSFTGARANEKLFF. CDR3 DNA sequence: TGTGCCAGCAGTTTCACAGGGGCTAGGGCTAATGAAAAACTGTTTTTT.

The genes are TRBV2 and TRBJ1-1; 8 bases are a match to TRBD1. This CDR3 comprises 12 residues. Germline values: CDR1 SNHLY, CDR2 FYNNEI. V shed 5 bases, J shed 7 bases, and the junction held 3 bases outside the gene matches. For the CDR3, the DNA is TGTGCCAGCAGTCAGGGGGCCAGTGAAGCTTTCTTT. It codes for CASSQGASEAFF.

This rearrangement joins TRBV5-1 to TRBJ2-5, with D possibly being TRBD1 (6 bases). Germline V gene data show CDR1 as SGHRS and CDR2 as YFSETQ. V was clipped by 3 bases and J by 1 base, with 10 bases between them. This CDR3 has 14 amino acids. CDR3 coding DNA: TGCGCCAGCAGCTCTGGACAGCTCCAAGAGACCCAGTACTTC. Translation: CASSSGQLQETQYF.

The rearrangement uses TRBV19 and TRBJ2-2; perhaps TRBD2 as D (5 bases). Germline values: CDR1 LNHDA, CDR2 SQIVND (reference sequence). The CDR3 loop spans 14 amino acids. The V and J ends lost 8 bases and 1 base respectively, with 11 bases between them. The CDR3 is CASRMAGNTGELFF. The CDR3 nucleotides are TGTGCCAGTCGAATGGCGGGGAACACCGGGGAGCTGTTTTTT.

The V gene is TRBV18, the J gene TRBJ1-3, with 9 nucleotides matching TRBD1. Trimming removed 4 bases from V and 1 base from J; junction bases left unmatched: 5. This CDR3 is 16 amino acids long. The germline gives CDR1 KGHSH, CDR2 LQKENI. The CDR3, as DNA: TGTGCCAGCTCACGCACGGGACAGGGTTCTGGAAACACCATATATTTT. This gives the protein CASSRTGQGSGNTIYF.

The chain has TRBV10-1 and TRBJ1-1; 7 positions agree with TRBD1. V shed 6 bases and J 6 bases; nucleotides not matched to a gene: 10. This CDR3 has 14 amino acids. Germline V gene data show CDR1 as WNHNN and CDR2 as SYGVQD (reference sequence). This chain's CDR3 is CASSSTGQLSEAFF. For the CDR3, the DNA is TGCGCCAGCAGCTCTACGGGACAGTTGTCTGAAGCTTTCTTT.

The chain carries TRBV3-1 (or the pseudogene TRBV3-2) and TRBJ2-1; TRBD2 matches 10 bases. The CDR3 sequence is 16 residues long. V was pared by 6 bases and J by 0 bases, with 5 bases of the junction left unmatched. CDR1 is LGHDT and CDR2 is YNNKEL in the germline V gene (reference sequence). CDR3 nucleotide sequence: TGTGCCAGCAGTGGTCCTAGCGGGGGCTCCTACAATGAGCAGTTCTTC. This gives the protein CASSGPSGGSYNEQFF.